The 13 T cell receptor beta chains below were found in one sample sequenced in a study of regulatory T cells in long-lasting Graves disease (dated by TCRdb to the early 2020s). The receptor library was made with multiplex PCR. Instrument on record: Illumina HiSeq 4000. TCR beta libraries were built with iRepertoire HTBI primers and Arm-PCR amplification of CDR3 regions. Using fastp at Q25 and MiXCR, TCRdb reprocessed the public reads and kept productive beta chains. Each entry is one CDR3 protein sequence, shown with its most common DNA and genes. The sample table holds under 450,000 distinct CDR3 sequences, of which about 25% were seen once. Clones ranked in the top ten supply about a quarter of the sample. The label giving this sample's time point can be read as: persistent/refractory GD, antithyroid drugs over 5 years with positive TRAb. For both TCR sequencing and RNA sequencing, RNA was extracted from PBMCs in TRIzol.

This specimen consisted of peripheral blood mononuclear cells (PBMCs), obtained when the disease was refractory, from a patient treated with antithyroid drugs. The receptors were gathered from a female donor with Graves disease.

This clonotype was counted only a few times. The chain links TRBV5-1 to TRBJ1-4; D call uncertain. CDR3 length: 13 amino acids. Germline assignment: CDR1 SGHRS and CDR2 YFSETQ. V lost 0 bases and J 7 bases, leaving 7 bases between the germline ends. The chain's CDR3 is CASSLVPGEKLFF. The CDR3 DNA reads TGCGCCAGCAGCTTGGTGCCGGGTGAAAAACTGTTTTTT.

V gene TRBV28 combines with J gene TRBJ2-1; 7 bases line up with TRBD2. The V and J ends lost 10 bases and 0 bases, in that order; junction bases with no gene match: 12. CDR3 size: 16 residues. Germline CDR1 and CDR2: MDHEN and SYDVKM. CDR3 residues: CATYQGLLSSYNEQFF. The CDR3 DNA reads TGTGCCACCTACCAGGGACTACTTAGCTCCTACAATGAGCAGTTCTTC.

There are many counts of this clonotype. CDR3 DNA: TGTGCCAGCAGCCAAGGACTAGCGGGAAGTGAGACCCAGTACTTC. Protein product: CASSQGLAGSETQYF. This chain joins TRBV3-1 and TRBJ2-5, with 11 bases identical to TRBD2. Germline V gene sequence: CDR1 LGHDT, CDR2 YNNKEL (reference sequence). This CDR3 spans 15 amino acids. Germline trimming cut 1 base from V and 5 bases from J; bases unmatched to any gene: 3.

This clonotype was counted at least ten times. The chain uses TRBV20-1 and TRBJ2-5; D not certain. Germline assignment: CDR1 DFQATT and CDR2 SNEGSKA (reference sequence). The V gene lost 0 bases and the J gene lost 2 bases, with 7 bases spanning the gap. The CDR3 contains 13 residues. The DNA for the CDR3 is TGCAGTGCTAGAGAGGCGGTTCAAGAGACCCAGTACTTC. Its translation: CSAREAVQETQYF.

The table lists this clonotype with many counts. V gene TRBV27 combines with J gene TRBJ2-7; 7 nucleotides line up with TRBD2. V shed 6 bases, J shed 3 bases, and the junction held 11 bases outside the gene matches. The CDR3 is 15 amino acids. Germline CDR1 is MNHEY and CDR2 is SMNVEV (reference sequence). CDR3 residues: CASRLSSGLFYEQYF. The CDR3 DNA sequence: TGTGCCAGCAGACTATCTAGCGGCCTTTTCTACGAGCAGTACTTC.

The sample holds a few counts of this clonotype. The CDR3 spells CASSSMGTGFNSPLHF. The CDR3 DNA sequence: TGTGCCAGCAGCTCAATGGGAACAGGGTTTAATTCACCCCTCCACTTT. V gene TRBV7-2 combines with J gene TRBJ1-6; D is perhaps TRBD1 (6 bases). This CDR3 region has 16 residues. The germline V gene encodes CDR1 SGHTA and CDR2 FQGNSA. V lost 4 bases to trimming and J lost 6 bases, with 16 bases between them.

This clonotype came up many times. The genes are TRBV6-5 and TRBJ2-7; no definite D call. The CDR3 loop spans 15 amino acids. Trimming stripped 4 bases from V and 2 bases from J, with 15 bases between. CDR1 is MNHEY and CDR2 is SVGAGI in the germline V gene. The CDR3 DNA reads as TGTGCCAGCAGTTCCGCAGGCGCAGGACCCTACGAGCAGTACTTC. Encoded protein: CASSSAGAGPYEQYF.

The V gene is TRBV6-1, the J gene TRBJ2-7, with 7 bases fitting TRBD1. Germline V gene data show CDR1 as MNHNS and CDR2 as SASEGT. The CDR3 sequence is 15 residues long. V was pared by 4 bases and J by 2 bases, with 8 bases of the junction left unmatched. The CDR3 DNA is TGTGCCAGCAGTGGCCGGGACAGCGGAACCTACGAGCAGTACTTC. It encodes CASSGRDSGTYEQYF.

This clonotype was counted ten times or more. V is TRBV19 and J is TRBJ1-1; D gene ambiguous. V lost 5 bases and J lost 3, with 10 bases in between. Germline V lookup: CDR1 LNHDA, CDR2 SQIVND (reference sequence). CDR3 length: 13 amino acids. CDR3 sequence reads: CASSARSYTEAFF. The CDR3 region has the DNA TGTGCCAGTAGTGCCAGGAGCTACACTGAAGCTTTCTTT.

The chain has TRBV15 and TRBJ2-7, with TRBD1 identical over 7 bases. CDR3 length: 14 amino acids. V lost 3 bases and J lost 7; bases outside the gene matches: 9. Germline-derived CDR1 and CDR2 are LNHNV and YYDKDF (reference sequence). The CDR3 nucleotides are TGTGCCACCAGCAGGAAAGACAGGGATGATGAGCAGTACTTC. It specifies CATSRKDRDDEQYF. The complete variable domain, with remaining parts taken from reference TRBV15 and TRBJ2-7, reads DAMVIQNPRYQVTQFGKPVTLSCSQTLNHNVMYWYQQKSSQAPKLLFHYYDKDFNNEADTPDNFQSRRPNTSFCFLDIRSPGLGDTAMYLCATSRKDRDDEQYFGPGTRLTVT.

The V and J genes are TRBV7-2 and TRBJ2-4; D may correspond to TRBD1 or TRBD2 (5 bases each). Trimming removed 5 bases at V and 7 bases at J, with 15 bases between. The germline CDR1 and CDR2 sequences are SGHTA and FQGNSA. The CDR3 consists of 14 residues. The CDR3, as DNA: TGTGCCAGCAGCCCCGGGACGCAGGGTAACATTCAGTACTTC. Protein product: CASSPGTQGNIQYF.

This clonotype was counted only a few times. CDR3 bases: TGTGCCAGCAGCTTCCCTACAGACGAACTTAATGAAAAACTGTTTTTT. The encoded protein is CASSFPTDELNEKLFF. This chain joins TRBV7-9 and TRBJ1-4; D ambiguous. Per germline, CDR1 SEHNR and CDR2 FQNEAQ (reference sequence). The CDR3 spans 16 residues. Trimming stripped 3 bases from V and 4 bases from J, with 15 bases between.

This clonotype was detected ten times or more. The chain couples TRBV20-1 to TRBJ2-7, with TRBD1 identical over 7 bases. V was pared by 0 bases and J by 4 bases, with 9 bases of the junction left unmatched. There are 15 residues in the CDR3. Germline V CDR1 and CDR2: DFQATT, SNEGSKA (reference sequence). The CDR3 sequence: CSARDLRTGAYEQYF. Written as DNA, the CDR3 is TGCAGTGCTAGAGACCTGAGGACAGGTGCGTACGAGCAGTACTTC.